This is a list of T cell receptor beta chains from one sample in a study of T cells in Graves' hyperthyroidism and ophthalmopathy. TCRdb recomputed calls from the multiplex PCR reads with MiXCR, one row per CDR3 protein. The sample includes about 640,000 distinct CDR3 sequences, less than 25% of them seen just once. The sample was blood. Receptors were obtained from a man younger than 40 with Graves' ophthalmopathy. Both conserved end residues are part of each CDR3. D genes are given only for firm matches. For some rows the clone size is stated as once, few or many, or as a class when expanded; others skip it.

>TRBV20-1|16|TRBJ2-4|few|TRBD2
CSARAGLAGFKNIQYF
TGCAGTGCTAGAGCGGGACTAGCGGGTTTCAAAAACATTCAGTACTTC
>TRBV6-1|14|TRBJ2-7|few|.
CASSLAGDTYEQYF
TGTGCCAGCAGTTTGGCAGGCGATACCTACGAGCAGTACTTC
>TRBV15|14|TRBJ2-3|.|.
CATSRDPLSRTQYF
TGTGCCACCAGCAGAGATCCTTTGAGTAGAACGCAGTATTTT
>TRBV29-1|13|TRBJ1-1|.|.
CSVGAGLNTEAFF
TGCAGCGTTGGGGCAGGGCTGAACACTGAAGCTTTCTTT
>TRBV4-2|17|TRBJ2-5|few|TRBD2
CASSRPRGLAYQETQYF
TGTGCCAGCAGCCGCCCCCGGGGACTAGCGTACCAAGAGACCCAGTACTTC
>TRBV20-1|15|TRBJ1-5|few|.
CSARVGGWSNQPQHF
TGCAGTGCTAGAGTAGGGGGATGGAGCAATCAGCCCCAGCATTTT
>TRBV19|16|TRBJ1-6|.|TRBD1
CASSTHGQAGTSPLHF
TGTGCCAGTAGTACCCACGGACAGGCCGGTACTTCACCCCTCCACTTT
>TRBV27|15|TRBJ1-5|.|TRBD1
CASRATGVGNQPQHF
TGTGCCAGCAGAGCCACAGGGGTAGGCAATCAGCCCCAGCATTTT
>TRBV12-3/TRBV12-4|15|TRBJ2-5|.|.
CASSLSPTPGETQYF
TGTGCCAGCAGTTTATCACCAACCCCTGGGGAGACCCAGTACTTC
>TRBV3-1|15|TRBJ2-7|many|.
CASSPSGTRTIEQYF
TGTGCCAGCAGCCCATCCGGGACACGCACTATTGAGCAGTACTTC
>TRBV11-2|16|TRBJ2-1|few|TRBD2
CASSLRIAGNYNEQFF
TGTGCCAGCAGCTTAAGGATAGCGGGAAACTACAATGAGCAGTTCTTC
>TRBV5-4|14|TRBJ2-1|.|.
CASTKGQTYNEQFF
TGTGCCAGCACCAAAGGACAGACTTACAATGAGCAGTTCTTC
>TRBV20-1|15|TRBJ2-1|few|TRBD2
CSARGLAGVINEQFF
TGCAGTGCTAGGGGACTAGCGGGAGTAATCAATGAGCAGTTCTTC
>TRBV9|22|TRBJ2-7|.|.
CASSVARKWRQKGRLGPVEQYF
TGTGCCAGCAGCGTAGCCCGAAAATGGCGGCAGAAGGGAAGACTGGGTCCGGTCGAGCAGTACTTC
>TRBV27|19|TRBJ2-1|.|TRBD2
CASSLLAGSLRISYNEQFF
TGTGCCAGCAGTCTCTTAGCGGGAAGTCTGCGGATCTCCTACAATGAGCAGTTCTTC
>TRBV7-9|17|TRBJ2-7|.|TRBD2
CASTPSDRTSGSYGQYF
TGTGCCAGCACCCCCTCCGACCGGACTAGCGGGAGCTACGGGCAGTACTTC
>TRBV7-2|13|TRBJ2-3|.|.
CASSPAFSDTQYF
TGTGCCAGCAGCCCGGCCTTTTCAGATACGCAGTATTTT
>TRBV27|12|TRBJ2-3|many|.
CASSPFGDTQYF
TGTGCCAGCAGTCCCTTTGGGGATACGCAGTATTTT
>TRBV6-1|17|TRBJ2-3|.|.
CASSSTRGEGRTDTQYF
TGTGCCAGCAGTAGTACCCGGGGCGAGGGGAGGACAGATACGCAGTATTTT
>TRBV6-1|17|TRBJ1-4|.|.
CASSEEDTTATNEKLFF
TGTGCCAGCAGTGAAGAGGATACTACTGCAACTAATGAAAAACTGTTTTTT
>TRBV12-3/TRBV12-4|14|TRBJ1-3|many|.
CASSLRGSGNTIYF
TGTGCCAGCAGTTTAAGGGGGTCTGGAAACACCATATATTTT
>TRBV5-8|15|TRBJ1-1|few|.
CASSFGTRRDTEAFF
TGTGCCAGCAGCTTCGGGACCCGGCGGGATACTGAAGCTTTCTTT
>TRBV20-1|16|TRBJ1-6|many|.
CSASLSRPPGYSPLHF
TGCAGTGCTTCCTTAAGTCGTCCCCCGGGCTATTCACCCCTCCACTTT
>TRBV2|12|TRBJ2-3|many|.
CASSQGSDTQYF
TGTGCCAGCAGTCAGGGATCAGATACGCAGTATTTT
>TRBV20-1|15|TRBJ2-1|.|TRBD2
CSARVREGLHNEQFF
TGCAGTGCTAGAGTGCGGGAGGGCCTCCACAATGAGCAGTTCTTC
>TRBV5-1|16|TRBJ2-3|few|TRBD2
CASSAGTSGRADTQYF
TGCGCCAGCAGCGCTGGGACTAGCGGGAGGGCAGATACGCAGTATTTT
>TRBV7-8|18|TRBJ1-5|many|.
CASSLVRTPKVGNQPQHF
TGTGCCAGCAGCTTAGTCCGGACACCCAAAGTGGGCAATCAGCCCCAGCATTTT
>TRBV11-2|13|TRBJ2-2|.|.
CASRPPGTGELFF
TGTGCCAGCAGGCCCCCCGGCACCGGGGAGCTGTTTTTT
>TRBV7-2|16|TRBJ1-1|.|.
CASSLAQGWMNTEAFF
TGTGCCAGCAGCTTAGCACAGGGATGGATGAACACTGAAGCTTTCTTT
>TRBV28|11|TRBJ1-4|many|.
CASSLGVKLFF
TGTGCCAGCAGTTTGGGCGTAAAACTGTTTTTT
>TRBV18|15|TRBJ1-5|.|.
CASSPGQGITQPQHF
TGTGCCAGCTCACCAGGGCAGGGGATTACTCAGCCCCAGCATTTT
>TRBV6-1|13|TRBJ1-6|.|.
CASRDTAGSPLHF
TGTGCCAGCAGGGACACCGCGGGTTCACCCCTCCACTTT
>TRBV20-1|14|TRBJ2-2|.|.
CSASTGTNTGELFF
TGCAGTGCTAGCACGGGAACGAACACCGGGGAGCTGTTTTTT
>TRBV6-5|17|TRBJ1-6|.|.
CASSYGGQGTYNSPLHF
TGTGCCAGCAGTTACGGCGGGCAGGGCACCTATAATTCACCCCTCCACTTT
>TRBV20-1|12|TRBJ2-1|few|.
CSARDRTEEQFF
TGCAGTGCTAGAGATAGGACCGAGGAGCAGTTCTTC
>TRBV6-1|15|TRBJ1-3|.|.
CANLTGPSSGNTIYF
TGTGCCAACCTCACAGGGCCTAGCTCTGGAAACACCATATATTTT
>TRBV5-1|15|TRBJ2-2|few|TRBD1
CASSSGGSHTGELFF
TGCGCCAGCAGTTCAGGGGGCTCGCACACCGGGGAGCTGTTTTTT
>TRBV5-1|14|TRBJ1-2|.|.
CASSLSREPYGYTF
TGCGCCAGCAGCTTATCAAGGGAGCCCTATGGCTACACCTTC
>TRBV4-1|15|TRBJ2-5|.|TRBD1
CASSQKGGQGETQYF
TGCGCCAGCAGCCAAAAGGGGGGACAGGGAGAGACCCAGTACTTC
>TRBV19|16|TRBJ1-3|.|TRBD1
CASSRGQAASGNTIYF
TGTGCCAGTAGTAGAGGACAGGCCGCCTCTGGAAACACCATATATTTT